These 3 T cell receptor beta chains originate from one sample sequenced in a study of graft-versus-host responses after intestinal transplantation (dated by TCRdb to the early 2020s). The library was prepared using the immunoSEQ multiplex PCR assay. TCRdb's version of the immuneACCESS table is confined to in-frame rearrangements and falls short of the full clone set. An unresolved V gene accounts for under half of the shortfall where checked; the remainder is of unknown origin. Here the sample has about 51,000 clones; roughly nine tenths occur a single time. The top ten clonotypes cover 0.62% of the sample. The time point label of this sample denotes: cells obtained before transplantation from donor or recipient. These receptors' targets are unknown. This specimen consisted of unstimulated CD4+ T cells sorted from spleen or lymph node cells, obtained before transplant. The receptors derive from a human donor who was the organ donor for an intestinal transplant.

The chain carries TRBV30 and TRBJ1-1; possible D gene TRBD1, 6 bases. The V and J ends lost 8 bases and 2 bases respectively, with 12 bases between them. The CDR3 extends over 12 amino acids. Looked up from germline, CDR1 is GTSNPN and CDR2 is SVGIG (reference sequence). The CDR3 nucleotides are TGTGCCCGGGGACACCTCAACACTGAAGCTTTCTTT. It encodes CARGHLNTEAFF.

This chain connects TRBV7-2 to TRBJ1-2; 10 nucleotides match TRBD1. The CDR3 has 14 amino acids. The V gene's germline CDR1 is SGHTA and CDR2 FQGNSA. With 5 bases clipped from V and 1 base from J, the junction kept 1 base outside the gene matches. The CDR3: CASSRDRGNYGYTF. CDR3 bases: TGTGCCAGCAGCAGGGACAGGGGTAACTATGGCTACACCTTC.

V gene TRBV28 combines with J gene TRBJ1-1; D may be TRBD1 (5 bases). The V end was cut by 5 bases, the J end by 7 bases, with 20 bases between. CDR1 MDHEN and CDR2 SYDVKM come from the germline V gene. The CDR3 covers 15 residues. The CDR3: CASSGRDHRGIEAFF. The CDR3 bases are TGTGCCAGCAGTGGCCGGGACCACCGGGGGATTGAAGCTTTCTTT.